The T cell receptor beta chain described here comes from a study of response to subunit inactivated influenza vaccine. Study results and caveats: Only a handful of new T cells, the authors suggested, are recruited with each seasonal influenza vaccination.

TCRdb recomputed calls from the RT-PCR reads with MiXCR, one row per CDR3 protein. The repertoire holds some 520,000 distinct CDR3 sequences, with 16% as singletons. The CDR3 totals 16 residues. Trimming left V 2 bases short and J 0 bases short, with 8 bases between. Germline CDR1 is MNHNS and CDR2 is SASEGT. Worth noting for this clonotype: The antigen is unknown. The final CDR3 position lacks the conserved phenylalanine or tryptophan, pointing to a likely read error.

This material consisted of CD4+ T cells sorted from PBMCs, taken less than 30 months after vaccination. This receptor was obtained from a man between 50 and 69 years old who received an inactivated influenza vaccine. The rearrangement joins TRBV6-1 to TRBJ2-6; unclear D gene. CDR3 sequence: CASSELPHSGANVLTL. The CDR3 bases are TGTGCCAGCAGTGAACTCCCTCACTCTGGGGCCAACGTCCTGACTTTA.